The 24 T cell receptor beta chains presented below share a single source sample, sequenced in a study of blood T cell repertoires in COVID-19. Generated by immunoSEQ multiplex PCR, the TCRdb table keeps only in-frame clones and is missing some. Of tens of thousands of clones in the sample, 80% to 90% were seen once. Sequencing was done on a sample of peripheral blood. The receptors shown here come from a human donor in a cohort sampled during active COVID-19.

This chain connects TRBV6-1 to TRBJ2-7; 7 bases line up with TRBD1. CDR1 and CDR2 from the germline V gene are MNHNS and SASEGT. The CDR3 has 17 residues. Trimming took 3 bases from V and 1 from J; bases not matched to a gene: 12. The CDR3 protein is CASSDSARGGASYEQYF. The CDR3 region has the DNA TGTGCCAGCAGTGATAGCGCCCGAGGGGGCGCATCCTACGAGCAGTACTTC.

J is TRBJ1-1 and V is TRBV27; maybe TRBD1 (5 bases). Germline CDR1 reads MNHEY; CDR2 reads SMNVEV (reference sequence). V gave up 5 bases and J gave up 0 bases, with 10 bases separating them. CDR3 length: 14 residues. This CDR3 reads CASSTGLMNTEAFF. The DNA for the CDR3 is TGTGCCAGCAGTACGGGACTAATGAACACTGAAGCTTTCTTT.

The V call is TRBV6-6, the J call TRBJ2-2, with TRBD1 matching over 10 bases. Germline CDR1 reads MNHNY; CDR2 reads SVGAGI (reference sequence). The CDR3 runs to 16 residues. Losses at the gene ends were 5 bases for V and 4 bases for J; bases not matched to a gene: 7. The CDR3 sequence: CASSPRDRGATGELFF. The CDR3 bases are TGTGCCAGCAGTCCCCGGGACAGGGGTGCCACCGGGGAGCTGTTTTTT.

The rearrangement links TRBV3-1 (or the pseudogene TRBV3-2) to TRBJ2-7, with unresolved D. CDR1 and CDR2 from the germline V gene are LGHDT and YNNKEL (reference sequence). The CDR3 sequence is 11 residues long. Trimming left V 1 base short and J 5 bases short, with 3 bases between. CDR3 DNA: TGTGCCAGCAGCCAAGTAGACGAGCAGTACTTC. It specifies CASSQVDEQYF.

In this sample, this clone turned up once. The chain uses TRBV7-2 and TRBJ1-6; tentatively, D is TRBD1 (5 bases). CDR3 length equals 17 residues. Trimming cost V 0 bases and J 9 bases, with 18 bases left between them. Germline values: CDR1 SGHTA, CDR2 FQGNSA. CDR3 DNA sequence: TGTGCCAGCAGCTTAGCGCTGGGTTCTGGGGCAGGTTCACCCCTCCACTTT. This encodes CASSLALGSGAGSPLHF.

This clone turned up a few times. The chain joins TRBV19 to TRBJ1-5; D might be TRBD1 (6 bases). Trimming shortened V by 5 bases and J by 0 bases, and 8 bases separated the two germline ends. The CDR3 is 14 amino acids. Germline CDR1 and CDR2: LNHDA and SQIVND (reference sequence). The CDR3 reads CASSGQYSNQPQHF. CDR3 in DNA: TGTGCCAGTAGTGGACAGTATAGCAATCAGCCCCAGCATTTT. Combining the CDR3 with reference TRBV19 and TRBJ1-5 gives the whole variable domain DGGITQSPKYLFRKEGQNVTLSCEQNLNHDAMYWYRQDPGQGLRLIYYSQIVNDFQKGDIAEGYSVSREKKESFPLTVTSAQKNPTAFYLCASSGQYSNQPQHFGDGTRLSIL.

The chain recombines TRBV5-4 with TRBJ2-6; TRBD2 might be the D (5 bases). This CDR3 has 13 amino acids. V was shortened by 2 bases and J by 13 bases, with 13 bases between the two germline ends. Looked up from germline, CDR1 is SGHNT and CDR2 is YYREEE (reference sequence). The CDR3 spells CASSLLTREVLTF. DNA of the CDR3: TGTGCCAGCAGCTTATTGACCCGGGAAGTCCTGACTTTC.

In its sample, this clone was seen once. The V call is TRBV11-2, the J call TRBJ2-7; 7 positions match TRBD1. V lost 5 bases to trimming and J lost 2 bases; unmatched junction nucleotides: 9. CDR3 length: 15 amino acids. The germline V gene encodes CDR1 SGHAT and CDR2 FQNNGV. The CDR3 is CASSLAQGVAYEQYF. CDR3 bases: TGTGCCAGCAGCCTGGCGCAGGGGGTCGCCTACGAGCAGTACTTC.

This sequence joins TRBV2 and TRBJ1-3; D not resolved. The germline V gene encodes CDR1 SNHLY and CDR2 FYNNEI. The ends were cut back, 7 bases at V and 4 bases at J, with 14 bases in the middle. The CDR3 length is 14 residues. CDR3 residues: CASKLTGFGNTIYF. As DNA, the CDR3 is TGTGCCAGCAAACTCACGGGATTCGGAAACACCATATATTTT.

The chain recombines TRBV28 with TRBJ1-6; TRBD1 matches 7 bases. The CDR3 consists of 15 residues. Per the germline V gene, CDR1 is MDHEN and CDR2 is SYDVKM. J gave up 4 bases and V 6 bases, and 6 bases lay outside the gene matches. The CDR3 nucleotides read TGTGCCAGCAGCGGGACAGAACTTTATAATTCACCCCTCCACTTT. It translates to CASSGTELYNSPLHF. The whole variable domain, remainder taken from reference TRBV28 and TRBJ1-6, is DVKVTQSSRYLVKRTGEKVFLECVQDMDHENMFWYRQDPGLGLRLIYFSYDVKMKEKGDIPEGYSVSREKKERFSLILESASTNQTSMYLCASSGTELYNSPLHFGNGTRLTVT.

This clone has just a few counts. As DNA, the CDR3 is TGTGCCAGCAGCTTAGATACAGGGGACTGGAAACTGTTTTTT. Residues: CASSLDTGDWKLFF. The V call is TRBV7-9, the J call TRBJ1-4, with 7 nucleotides matching TRBD1. J gave up 11 bases and V 1 base, and 7 bases lay outside the gene matches. The germline V gene encodes CDR1 SEHNR and CDR2 FQNEAQ (reference sequence). This CDR3 is 14 amino acids long.

The chain couples TRBV19 to TRBJ1-5, with D possibly matching TRBD1 (5 bases). The CDR3 contains 16 residues. Germline lookup yields CDR1 LNHDA and CDR2 SQIVND (reference sequence). V was clipped by 5 bases and J by 2 bases, with 16 bases between them. The CDR3 spells CASSDGGMGGNQPQHF. For the CDR3, the DNA is TGTGCCAGTAGTGACGGGGGAATGGGGGGCAATCAGCCCCAGCATTTT.

V gene TRBV28 combines with J gene TRBJ2-7, with 15 bases aligning to TRBD2. V lost 2 bases to trimming and J lost 0 bases; unmatched junction nucleotides: 8. Germline V gene data show CDR1 as MDHEN and CDR2 as SYDVKM. The CDR3 runs 19 residues. The CDR3 nucleotides read TGTGCCAGCAGTTTAAGGGGGGGACTAGCGGGAGGCCACTCCTACGAGCAGTACTTC. Amino acids: CASSLRGGLAGGHSYEQYF.

This rearrangement joins TRBV2 to TRBJ2-7, with 9 nucleotides matching TRBD1. CDR1 and CDR2 from the germline V gene are SNHLY and FYNNEI. The CDR3 length is 13 residues. With V trimmed by 5 bases and J by 2 bases, 1 base remained unmatched. This CDR3 reads CASSRTGAYEQYF. DNA for the CDR3: TGTGCCAGCAGTAGGACAGGGGCCTACGAGCAGTACTTC. Full variable domain (missing parts from reference TRBV2 and TRBJ2-7): EPEVTQTPSHQVTQMGQEVILRCVPISNHLYFYWYRQILGQKVEFLVSFYNNEISEKSEIFDDQFSVERPDGSNFTLKIRSTKLEDSAMYFCASSRTGAYEQYFGPGTRLTVT.

This chain uses TRBV5-4 with TRBJ1-6; 10 bases are a match to TRBD1. V lost 4 bases to trimming and J lost 1 base; unmatched junction nucleotides: 5. Germline lookup yields CDR1 SGHNT and CDR2 YYREEE (reference sequence). This CDR3 region has 17 residues. The CDR3 nucleotides read TGTGCCAGCAGCGACGACAGGGGGCAGTCCTATAATTCACCCCTCCACTTT. Translated, it gives CASSDDRGQSYNSPLHF.

On this clone itself: This CDR3 is also generated by other DNA sequences in the sample. The rearrangement links TRBV5-1 to TRBJ2-1, with TRBD2 matching 7 bases. CDR1 is SGHRS and CDR2 is YFSETQ in the germline V gene. V dropped 4 bases and J dropped 3; count of bases not matched to a gene: 7. The CDR3 is made up of 15 amino acids. The CDR3 nucleotides are TGCGCCAGCAGCCCCCGGGGGGACCGCTACAATGAGCAGTTCTTC. The encoded protein is CASSPRGDRYNEQFF.

The CDR3 DNA follows: TGTGCCACCAGCCCCGGAGGAACCGGGGAGCTGTTTTTT. Its translation is CATSPGGTGELFF. The chain links TRBV24-1 to TRBJ2-2, with TRBD2 as a possible D gene (5 bases). The CDR3 extends over 13 amino acids. Germline V gene data show CDR1 as KGHDR and CDR2 as SFDVKD. V gave up 7 bases and J gave up 5 bases, with 10 bases separating them.

The V call is TRBV5-1, the J call TRBJ1-2; possible D gene TRBD1, 6 bases. The CDR3 consists of 15 residues. Germline assignment: CDR1 SGHRS and CDR2 YFSETQ. The V gene lost 1 base and the J gene lost 4 bases, with 14 bases spanning the gap. CDR3 region: CASSLQSRGSYGYTF. In DNA, the CDR3 is TGCGCCAGCAGCTTGCAATCGAGGGGGAGCTATGGCTACACCTTC. Together with reference TRBV5-1 and TRBJ1-2, the CDR3 gives the full variable domain: KAGVTQTPRYLIKTRGQQVTLSCSPISGHRSVSWYQQTPGQGLQFLFEYFSETQRNKGNFPGRFSGRQFSNSRSEMNVSTLELGDSALYLCASSLQSRGSYGYTFGSGTRLTVV.

V gene TRBV15 combines with J gene TRBJ2-1, with 9 bases fitting TRBD2. The junction had 4 bases not matched to a gene; V was cut back by 0 bases and J by 4 bases. This CDR3 contains 16 residues. The germline V gene has CDR1 LNHNV and CDR2 YYDKDF (reference sequence). The DNA for the CDR3 is TGTGCCACCAGCAGAGATCGGACTAGCGAATACAATGAGCAGTTCTTC. Residues: CATSRDRTSEYNEQFF.

This chain links TRBV18 with TRBJ1-6, with 9 bases matching TRBD1. V gave up 2 bases and J gave up 9 bases; unmatched junction bases: 11. This CDR3 region has 17 residues. The germline gives CDR1 KGHSH, CDR2 LQKENI. As DNA, the CDR3 is TGTGCCAGCTCACCATTGAGCCGGGACAGGGTTAGTTCACCCCTCCACTTT. It specifies CASSPLSRDRVSSPLHF. Using reference TRBV18 and TRBJ1-6 for the parts outside the CDR3, the full variable domain is NAGVMQNPRHLVRRRGQEARLRCSPMKGHSHVYWYRQLPEEGLKFMVYLQKENIIDESGMPKERFSAEFPKEGPSILRIQQVVRGDSAAYFCASSPLSRDRVSSPLHFGNGTRLTVT.

This rearrangement joins TRBV5-1 to TRBJ1-2; 9 nucleotides agree with TRBD1. V shed 1 base, J shed 7 bases, and the junction held 5 bases outside the gene matches. In germline, CDR1 is SGHRS, CDR2 YFSETQ. The CDR3 covers 14 residues. The CDR3 loop is CASSLSWDRVGYTF. DNA of the CDR3: TGCGCCAGCAGCTTGTCTTGGGACAGGGTTGGCTACACCTTC.

The chain recombines TRBV7-9 with TRBJ2-1; 7 bases align to TRBD1. Unmatched junction bases numbered 9, after V lost 4 bases and J lost 6 bases. In germline, CDR1 is SEHNR, CDR2 FQNEAQ (reference sequence). CDR3 length: 15 amino acids. The CDR3 nucleotides are TGTGCCAGCAGCTCAGGGGGACGGAAGTTCAATGAGCAGTTCTTC. Amino acids: CASSSGGRKFNEQFF. Using reference TRBV7-9 and TRBJ2-1 for the parts outside the CDR3, the full variable domain is DTGVSQNPRHKITKRGQNVTFRCDPISEHNRLYWYRQTLGQGPEFLTYFQNEAQLEKSRLLSDRFSAERPKGSFSTLEIQRTEQGDSAMYLCASSSGGRKFNEQFFGPGTRLTVL.

The chain has TRBV7-6 and TRBJ2-5; D gene ambiguous. Germline V CDR1 and CDR2: SGHVS, FNYEAQ. The CDR3 is made up of 13 amino acids. Trimming took off 1 base at V and 4 bases at J, with 7 bases between the two ends. Here the CDR3 DNA reads TGTGCCAGCAGCTTAGTTCTGGCAGAGACCCAGTACTTC. Its protein is CASSLVLAETQYF.

The chain carries TRBV15 and TRBJ1-6; D uncertain. Germline V lookup: CDR1 LNHNV, CDR2 YYDKDF (reference sequence). Trimming removed 0 bases at V and 7 bases at J, with 7 bases between. CDR3 length: 14 amino acids. The CDR3 sequence is CATSRDPGNSPLHF. The CDR3 nucleotides are TGTGCCACCAGCAGAGATCCGGGGAATTCACCCCTCCACTTT.